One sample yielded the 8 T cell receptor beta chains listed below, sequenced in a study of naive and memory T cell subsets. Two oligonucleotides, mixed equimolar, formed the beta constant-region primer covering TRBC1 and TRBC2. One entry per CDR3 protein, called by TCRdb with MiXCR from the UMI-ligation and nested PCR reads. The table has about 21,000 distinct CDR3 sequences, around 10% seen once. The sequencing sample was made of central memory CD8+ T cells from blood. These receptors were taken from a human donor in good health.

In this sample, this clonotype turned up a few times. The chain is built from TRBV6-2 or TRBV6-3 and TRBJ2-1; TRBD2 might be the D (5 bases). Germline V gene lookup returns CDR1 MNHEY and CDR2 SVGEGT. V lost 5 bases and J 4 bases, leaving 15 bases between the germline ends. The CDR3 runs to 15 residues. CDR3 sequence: CASSDGRAVYNEQFF. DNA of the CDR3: TGTGCCAGCAGTGACGGACGAGCGGTGTACAATGAGCAGTTCTTC.

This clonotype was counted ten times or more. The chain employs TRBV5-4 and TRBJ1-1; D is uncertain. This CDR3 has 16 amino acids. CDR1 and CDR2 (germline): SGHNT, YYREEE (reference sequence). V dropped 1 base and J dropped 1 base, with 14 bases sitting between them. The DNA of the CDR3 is TGTGCCAGCAGCTTGTTGCCGGTGACGAGGAACACTGAAGCTTTCTTT. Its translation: CASSLLPVTRNTEAFF. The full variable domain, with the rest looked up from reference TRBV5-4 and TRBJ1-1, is ETGVTQSPTHLIKTRGQQVTLRCSSQSGHNTVSWYQQALGQGPQFIFQYYREEENGRGNFPPRFSGLQFPNYSSELNVNALELDDSALYLCASSLLPVTRNTEAFFGQGTRLTVV.

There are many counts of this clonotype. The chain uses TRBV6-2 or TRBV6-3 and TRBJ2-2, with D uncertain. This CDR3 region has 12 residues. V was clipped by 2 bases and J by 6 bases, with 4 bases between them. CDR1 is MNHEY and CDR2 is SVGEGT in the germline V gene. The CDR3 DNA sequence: TGTGCCAGCAGTTACGGTTCCGGGGAGCTGTTTTTT. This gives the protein CASSYGSGELFF.

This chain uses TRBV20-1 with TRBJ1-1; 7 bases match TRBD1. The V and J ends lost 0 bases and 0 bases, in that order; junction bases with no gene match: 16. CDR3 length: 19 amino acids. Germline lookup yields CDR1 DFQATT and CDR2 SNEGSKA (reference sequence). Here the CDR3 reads CSARDFGRDSYFMNTEAFF. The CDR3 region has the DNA TGCAGTGCTAGAGATTTCGGGCGGGACAGTTACTTCATGAACACTGAAGCTTTCTTT.

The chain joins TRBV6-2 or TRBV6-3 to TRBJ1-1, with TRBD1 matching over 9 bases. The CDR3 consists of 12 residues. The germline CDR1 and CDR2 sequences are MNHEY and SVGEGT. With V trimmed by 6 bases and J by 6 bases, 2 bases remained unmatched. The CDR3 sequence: CASRTGGPEAFF. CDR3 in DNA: TGTGCCAGCAGAACAGGGGGCCCTGAAGCTTTCTTT.

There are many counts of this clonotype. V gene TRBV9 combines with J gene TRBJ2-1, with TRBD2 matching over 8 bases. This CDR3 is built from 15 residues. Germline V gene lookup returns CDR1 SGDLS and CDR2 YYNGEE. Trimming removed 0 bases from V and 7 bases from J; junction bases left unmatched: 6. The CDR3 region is CASSVGQSGRNEQFF. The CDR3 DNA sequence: TGTGCCAGCAGCGTAGGTCAGAGCGGGAGAAATGAGCAGTTCTTC.

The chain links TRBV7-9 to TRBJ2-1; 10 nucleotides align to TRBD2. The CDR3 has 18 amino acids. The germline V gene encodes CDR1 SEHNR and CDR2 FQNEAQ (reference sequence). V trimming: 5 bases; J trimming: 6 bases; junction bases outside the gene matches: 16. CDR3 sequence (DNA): TGTGCCAGCAGCCACGAGCTAGCGGGGGAAGATAAGGTCAATGAGCAGTTCTTC. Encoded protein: CASSHELAGEDKVNEQFF.

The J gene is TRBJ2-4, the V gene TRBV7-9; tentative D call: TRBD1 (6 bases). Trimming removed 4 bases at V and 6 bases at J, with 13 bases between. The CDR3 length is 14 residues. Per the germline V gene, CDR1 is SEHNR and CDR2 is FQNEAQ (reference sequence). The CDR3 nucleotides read TGTGCCAGCAGCTCTCAGGGGATTGGAAACATTCAGTACTTC. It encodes CASSSQGIGNIQYF.